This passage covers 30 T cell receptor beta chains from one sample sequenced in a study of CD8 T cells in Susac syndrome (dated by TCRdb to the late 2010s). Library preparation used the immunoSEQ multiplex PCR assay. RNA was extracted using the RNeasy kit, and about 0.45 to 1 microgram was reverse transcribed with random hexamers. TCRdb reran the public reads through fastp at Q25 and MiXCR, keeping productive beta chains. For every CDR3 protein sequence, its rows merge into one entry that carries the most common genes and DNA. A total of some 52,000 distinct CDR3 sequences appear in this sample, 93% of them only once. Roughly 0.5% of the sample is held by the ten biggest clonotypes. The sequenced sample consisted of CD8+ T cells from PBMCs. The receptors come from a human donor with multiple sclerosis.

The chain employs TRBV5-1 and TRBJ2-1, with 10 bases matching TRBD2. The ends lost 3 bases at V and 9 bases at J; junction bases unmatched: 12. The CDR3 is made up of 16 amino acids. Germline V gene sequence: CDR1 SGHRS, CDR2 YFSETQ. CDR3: CASSWPQSGGAGEQFF. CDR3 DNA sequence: TGCGCCAGCAGCTGGCCCCAAAGCGGGGGGGCAGGTGAGCAGTTCTTC. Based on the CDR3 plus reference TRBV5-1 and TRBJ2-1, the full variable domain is KAGVTQTPRYLIKTRGQQVTLSCSPISGHRSVSWYQQTPGQGLQFLFEYFSETQRNKGNFPGRFSGRQFSNSRSEMNVSTLELGDSALYLCASSWPQSGGAGEQFFGPGTRLTVL.

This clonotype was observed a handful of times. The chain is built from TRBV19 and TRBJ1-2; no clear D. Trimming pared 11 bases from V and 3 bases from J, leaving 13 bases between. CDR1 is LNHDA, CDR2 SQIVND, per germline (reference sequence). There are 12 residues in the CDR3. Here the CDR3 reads CALRREDYGYTF. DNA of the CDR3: TGTGCCTTGCGCCGGGAGGACTATGGCTACACCTTC.

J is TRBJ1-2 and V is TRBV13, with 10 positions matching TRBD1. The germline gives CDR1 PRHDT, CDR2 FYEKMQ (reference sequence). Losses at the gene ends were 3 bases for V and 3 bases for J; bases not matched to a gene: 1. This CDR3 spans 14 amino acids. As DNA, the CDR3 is TGTGCCAGCAGCTTGGGGACAGGGGACTATGGCTACACCTTC. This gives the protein CASSLGTGDYGYTF.

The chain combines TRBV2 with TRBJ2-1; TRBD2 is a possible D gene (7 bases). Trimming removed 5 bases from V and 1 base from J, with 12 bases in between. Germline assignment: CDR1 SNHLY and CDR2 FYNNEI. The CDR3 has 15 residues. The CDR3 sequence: CASSSGGGSYNEQFF. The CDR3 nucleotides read TGTGCCAGCAGTTCGGGGGGCGGTTCCTACAATGAGCAGTTCTTC.

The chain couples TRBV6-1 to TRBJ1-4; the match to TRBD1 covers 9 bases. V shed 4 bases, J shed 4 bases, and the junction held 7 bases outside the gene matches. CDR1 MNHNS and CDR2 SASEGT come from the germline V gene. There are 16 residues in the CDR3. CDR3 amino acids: CASSARDRDFNEKLFF. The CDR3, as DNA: TGTGCCAGCAGTGCCCGGGACAGGGACTTTAATGAAAAACTGTTTTTT.

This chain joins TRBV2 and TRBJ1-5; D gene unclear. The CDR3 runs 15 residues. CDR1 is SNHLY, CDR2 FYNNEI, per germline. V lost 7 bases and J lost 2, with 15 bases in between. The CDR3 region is CASTRGPGGNQPQHF. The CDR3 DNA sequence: TGTGCCAGCACCCGAGGTCCCGGAGGCAATCAGCCCCAGCATTTT.

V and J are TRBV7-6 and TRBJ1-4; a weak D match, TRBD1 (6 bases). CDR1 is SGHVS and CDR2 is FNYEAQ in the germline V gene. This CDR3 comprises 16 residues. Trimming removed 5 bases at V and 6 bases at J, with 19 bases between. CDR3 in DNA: TGTGCCAGCAGCCCCGGGGGCGGACGACCCTATGAAAAACTGTTTTTT. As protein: CASSPGGGRPYEKLFF.

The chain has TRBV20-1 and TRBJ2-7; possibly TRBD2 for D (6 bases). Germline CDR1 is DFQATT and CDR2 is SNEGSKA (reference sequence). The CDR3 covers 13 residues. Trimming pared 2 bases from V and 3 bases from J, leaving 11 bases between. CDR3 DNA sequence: TGCAGTGCTAGACCGGGACTGCTCTACGAGCAGTACTTC. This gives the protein CSARPGLLYEQYF.

The CDR3 DNA reads TGCGCCAGCAGTGCTAACAATTACTATGGCTACACCTTC. It yields the protein CASSANNYYGYTF. The chain links TRBV10-2 to TRBJ1-2; no definite D call. The CDR3 has 13 amino acids. V lost 4 bases and J 3 bases, leaving 9 bases between the germline ends. Germline CDR1 reads WSHSY; CDR2 reads SAAADI.

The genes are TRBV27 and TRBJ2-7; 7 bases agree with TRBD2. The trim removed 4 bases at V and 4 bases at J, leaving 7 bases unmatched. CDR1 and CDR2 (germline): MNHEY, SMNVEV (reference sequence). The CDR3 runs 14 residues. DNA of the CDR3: TGTGCCAGCAGTTACCGGGACTATGGTTACGAGCAGTACTTC. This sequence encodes CASSYRDYGYEQYF.

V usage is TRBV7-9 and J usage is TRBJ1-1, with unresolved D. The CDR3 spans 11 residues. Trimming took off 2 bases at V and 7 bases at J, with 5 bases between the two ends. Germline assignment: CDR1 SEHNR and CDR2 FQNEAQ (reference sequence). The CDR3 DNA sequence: TGTGCCAGCAGCTTATTAGTTGAAGCTTTCTTT. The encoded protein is CASSLLVEAFF. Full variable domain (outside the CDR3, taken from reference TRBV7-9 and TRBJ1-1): DTGVSQNPRHKITKRGQNVTFRCDPISEHNRLYWYRQTLGQGPEFLTYFQNEAQLEKSRLLSDRFSAERPKGSFSTLEIQRTEQGDSAMYLCASSLLVEAFFGQGTRLTVV.

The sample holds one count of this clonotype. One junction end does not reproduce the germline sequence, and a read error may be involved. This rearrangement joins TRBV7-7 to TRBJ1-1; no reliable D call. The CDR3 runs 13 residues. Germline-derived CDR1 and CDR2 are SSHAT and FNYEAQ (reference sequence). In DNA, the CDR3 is TGTGCTAGCAGCTCCTCTATGAACACTGAAGCTTTCTTT. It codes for CASSSSMNTEAFF.

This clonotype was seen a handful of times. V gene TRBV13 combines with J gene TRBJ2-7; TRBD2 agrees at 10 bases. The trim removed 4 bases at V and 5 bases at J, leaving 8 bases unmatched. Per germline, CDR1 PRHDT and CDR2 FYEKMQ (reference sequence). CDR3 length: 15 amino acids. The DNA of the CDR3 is TGTGCCAGCAGCTCTTCCGGGACTAGCGAAGACGAGCAGTACTTC. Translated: CASSSSGTSEDEQYF.

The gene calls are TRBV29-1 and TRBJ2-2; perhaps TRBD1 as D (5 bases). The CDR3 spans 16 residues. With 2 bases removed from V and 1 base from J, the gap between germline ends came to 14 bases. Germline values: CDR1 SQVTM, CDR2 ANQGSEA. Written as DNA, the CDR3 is TGCAGCGTTGAAAGGCTAGGGGCGATGAACACCGGGGAGCTGTTTTTT. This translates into CSVERLGAMNTGELFF.

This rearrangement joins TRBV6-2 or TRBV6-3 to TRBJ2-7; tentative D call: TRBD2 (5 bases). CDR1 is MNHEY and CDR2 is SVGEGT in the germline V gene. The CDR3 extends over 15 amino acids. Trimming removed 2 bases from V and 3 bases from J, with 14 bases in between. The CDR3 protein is CASSYLLGPYYEQYF. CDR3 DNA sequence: TGTGCCAGCAGTTACCTACTAGGACCTTACTACGAGCAGTACTTC.

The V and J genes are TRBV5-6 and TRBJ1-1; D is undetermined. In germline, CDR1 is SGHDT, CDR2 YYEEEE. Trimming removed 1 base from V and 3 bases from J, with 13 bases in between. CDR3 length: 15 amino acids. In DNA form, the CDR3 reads TGTGCCAGCAGCTTGCAAAGGAGGGTTGACACTGAAGCTTTCTTT. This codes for CASSLQRRVDTEAFF.

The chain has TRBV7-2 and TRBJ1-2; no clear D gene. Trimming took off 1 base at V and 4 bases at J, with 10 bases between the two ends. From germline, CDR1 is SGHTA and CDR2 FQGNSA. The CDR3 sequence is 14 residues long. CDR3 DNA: TGTGCCAGCAGCTTAGTCCGAACCACCTATGGCTACACCTTC. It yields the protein CASSLVRTTYGYTF.

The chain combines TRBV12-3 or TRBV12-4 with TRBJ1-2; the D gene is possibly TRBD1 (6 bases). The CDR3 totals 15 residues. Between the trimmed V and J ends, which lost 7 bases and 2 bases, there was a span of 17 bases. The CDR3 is CASNPTQGQNYGYTF. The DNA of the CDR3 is TGTGCCAGCAACCCTACACAGGGCCAGAACTATGGCTACACCTTC.

CDR3: CATSVRGGPYYGYTF. The CDR3 coding sequence is TGTGCCACCAGCGTGCGAGGGGGGCCGTACTATGGCTACACCTTC. The V call is TRBV15, the J call TRBJ1-2; D is perhaps TRBD1 (6 bases). The CDR3 contains 15 residues. Germline assignment: CDR1 LNHNV and CDR2 YYDKDF (reference sequence). V dropped 5 bases and J dropped 3 bases, with 16 bases sitting between them. Filled out from reference TRBV15 and TRBJ1-2, the complete variable domain reads DAMVIQNPRYQVTQFGKPVTLSCSQTLNHNVMYWYQQKSSQAPKLLFHYYDKDFNNEADTPDNFQSRRPNTSFCFLDIRSPGLGDTAMYLCATSVRGGPYYGYTFGSGTRLTVV.

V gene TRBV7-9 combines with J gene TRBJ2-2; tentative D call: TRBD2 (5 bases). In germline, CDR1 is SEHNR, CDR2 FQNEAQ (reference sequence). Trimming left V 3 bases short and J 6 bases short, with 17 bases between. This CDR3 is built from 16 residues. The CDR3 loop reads CASSFGESQGSGELFF. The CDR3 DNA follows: TGTGCCAGCAGCTTTGGGGAGTCACAAGGGTCCGGGGAGCTGTTTTTT. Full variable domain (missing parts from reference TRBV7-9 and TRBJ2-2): DTGVSQNPRHKITKRGQNVTFRCDPISEHNRLYWYRQTLGQGPEFLTYFQNEAQLEKSRLLSDRFSAERPKGSFSTLEIQRTEQGDSAMYLCASSFGESQGSGELFFGEGSRLTVL.

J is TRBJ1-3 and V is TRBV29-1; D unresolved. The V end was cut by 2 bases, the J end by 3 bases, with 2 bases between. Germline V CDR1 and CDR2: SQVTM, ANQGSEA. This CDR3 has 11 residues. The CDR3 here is CSVELGNTIYF. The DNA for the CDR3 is TGCAGCGTTGAACTTGGAAACACCATATATTTT.

The CDR3 loop reads CASGLTLDYEQYF. The CDR3, as DNA: TGTGCCAGCGGACTGACGTTGGACTACGAGCAGTACTTC. V usage is TRBV2 and J usage is TRBJ2-7; weak D call: TRBD2 (5 bases). V shed 8 bases and J shed 3 bases, with 14 bases lying between them. Germline CDR1 reads SNHLY; CDR2 reads FYNNEI. This CDR3 is 13 amino acids long.

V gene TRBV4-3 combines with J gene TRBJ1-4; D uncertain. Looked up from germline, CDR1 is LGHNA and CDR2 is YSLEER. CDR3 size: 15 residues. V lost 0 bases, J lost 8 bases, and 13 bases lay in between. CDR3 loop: CASSQEGRAKEKLFF. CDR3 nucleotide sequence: TGCGCCAGCAGCCAAGAAGGCCGAGCAAAGGAAAAACTGTTTTTT.

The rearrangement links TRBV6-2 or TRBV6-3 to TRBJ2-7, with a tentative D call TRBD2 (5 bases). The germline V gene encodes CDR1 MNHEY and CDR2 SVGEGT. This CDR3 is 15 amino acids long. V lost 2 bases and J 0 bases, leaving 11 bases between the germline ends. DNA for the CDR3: TGTGCCAGCAGTTACAGCAGCGGTGGCTCCTACGAGCAGTACTTC. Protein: CASSYSSGGSYEQYF.

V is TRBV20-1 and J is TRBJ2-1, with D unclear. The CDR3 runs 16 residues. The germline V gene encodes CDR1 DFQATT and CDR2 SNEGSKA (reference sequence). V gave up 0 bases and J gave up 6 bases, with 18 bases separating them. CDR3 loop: CSARDPRRRARNEQFF. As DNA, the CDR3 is TGCAGTGCTAGAGATCCCCGTAGACGTGCCCGCAATGAGCAGTTCTTC.

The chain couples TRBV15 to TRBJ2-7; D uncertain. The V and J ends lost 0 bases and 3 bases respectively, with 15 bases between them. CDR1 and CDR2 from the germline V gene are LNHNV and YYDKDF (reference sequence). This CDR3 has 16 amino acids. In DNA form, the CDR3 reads TGTGCCACCAGCAGAGATCTCCAGAGAGAATACTACGAGCAGTACTTC. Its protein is CATSRDLQREYYEQYF.

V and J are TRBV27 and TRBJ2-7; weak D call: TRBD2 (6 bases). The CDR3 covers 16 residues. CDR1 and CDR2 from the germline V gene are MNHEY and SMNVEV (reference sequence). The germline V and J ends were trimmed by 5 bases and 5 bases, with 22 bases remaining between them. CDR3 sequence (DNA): TGTGCCAGCAGTCCTAGTACGGGGGTACTAACGAACGAGCAGTACTTC. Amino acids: CASSPSTGVLTNEQYF.

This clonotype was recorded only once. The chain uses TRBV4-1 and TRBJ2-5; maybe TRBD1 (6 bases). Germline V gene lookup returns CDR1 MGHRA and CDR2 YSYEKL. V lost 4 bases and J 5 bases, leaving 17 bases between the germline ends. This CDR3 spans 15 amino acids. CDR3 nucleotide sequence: TGCGCCAGCAGCCTTTCGCCAGGGGTCCAGGAGACCCAGTACTTC. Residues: CASSLSPGVQETQYF.

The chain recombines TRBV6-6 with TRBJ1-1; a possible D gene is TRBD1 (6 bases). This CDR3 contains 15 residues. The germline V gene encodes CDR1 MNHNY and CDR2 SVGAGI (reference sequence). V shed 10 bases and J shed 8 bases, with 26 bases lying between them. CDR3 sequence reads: CATLGQTIGGAEAFF. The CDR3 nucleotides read TGTGCCACCCTCGGACAGACGATCGGGGGGGCGGAAGCTTTCTTT.

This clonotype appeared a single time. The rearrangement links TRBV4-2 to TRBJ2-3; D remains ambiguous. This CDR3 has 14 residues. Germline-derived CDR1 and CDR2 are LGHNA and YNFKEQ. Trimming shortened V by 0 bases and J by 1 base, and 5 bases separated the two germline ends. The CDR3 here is CASSQDLGTDTQYF. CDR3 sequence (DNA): TGTGCCAGCAGCCAAGATCTGGGCACAGATACGCAGTATTTT.